The clone carrying this T cell receptor (beta chain) was seen once. Amplification of TCR beta CDR3 regions used RNA as the template. First-round RT-PCR targeting the TCR CDR3 was performed with the HTBI primer set. TCRdb called the multiplex PCR reads again in MiXCR, with one record for every CDR3 protein. The table lists roughly 570,000 distinct CDR3 sequences, 46% of them singletons. The sample is drawn from a study of T cells in Graves' hyperthyroidism and ophthalmopathy. CDR1 ENHRY and CDR2 SYGVKD come from the germline V gene. V lost 4 bases and J lost 5, with 11 bases in between. CDR3 length equals 13 residues.

The source material was peripheral blood or thyroid tissue (not recorded which). This chain links TRBV10-3 with TRBJ1-1; D gene ambiguous. This TCR came from an adult woman with Graves' disease, either hyperthyroidism or ophthalmopathy (not recorded which). The CDR3: CAISVNWRTEAFF. The CDR3 region has the DNA TGTGCCATCAGTGTAAACTGGAGGACTGAAGCTTTCTTT.